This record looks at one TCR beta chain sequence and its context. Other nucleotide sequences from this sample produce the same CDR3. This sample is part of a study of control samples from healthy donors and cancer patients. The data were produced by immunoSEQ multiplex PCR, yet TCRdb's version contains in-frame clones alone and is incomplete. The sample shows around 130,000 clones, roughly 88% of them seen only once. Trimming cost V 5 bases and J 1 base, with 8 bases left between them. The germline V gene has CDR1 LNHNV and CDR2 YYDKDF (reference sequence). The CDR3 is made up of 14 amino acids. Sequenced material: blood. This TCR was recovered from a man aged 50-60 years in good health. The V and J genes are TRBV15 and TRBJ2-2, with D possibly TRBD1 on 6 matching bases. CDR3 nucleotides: TGTGCCACCAGCCGGACAGTGAACACCGGGGAGCTGTTTTTT. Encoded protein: CATSRTVNTGELFF.